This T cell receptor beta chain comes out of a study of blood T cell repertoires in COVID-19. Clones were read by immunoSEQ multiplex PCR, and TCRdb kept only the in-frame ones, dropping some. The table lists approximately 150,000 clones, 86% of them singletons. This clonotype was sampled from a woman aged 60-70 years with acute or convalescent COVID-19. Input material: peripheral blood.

The CDR3 sequence: CATSRWGGTGETQYF. The DNA of the CDR3 is TGTGCCACCAGCAGGTGGGGGGGAACGGGAGAGACCCAGTACTTC. This rearrangement joins TRBV15 to TRBJ2-5; 7 nucleotides align to TRBD2. In germline, CDR1 is LNHNV, CDR2 YYDKDF (reference sequence). V was pared by 3 bases and J by 4 bases, with 8 bases of the junction left unmatched. The length of the CDR3 is 15 residues.